This T cell receptor beta chain was profiled in a study of shared clonotypes between healthy human individuals. Some clones are missing from TCRdb's copy, which holds only in-frame ones; the method was immunoSEQ multiplex PCR. The sample consists of under 650,000 clones, almost 97% of them appearing once. The sample was naive CD4+ T cells sorted from blood. Subset here: CD45RA+ positively selected. This sequence was found in a woman in her twenties or thirties in good health.

The DNA of the CDR3 is TGTGCCAGCAGTACCGGACAGGCCATCTATGGCTACACCTTC. Translating gives CASSTGQAIYGYTF. The chain links TRBV27 to TRBJ1-2; 7 bases map to TRBD1. CDR1 and CDR2 (germline): MNHEY, SMNVEV (reference sequence). This CDR3 spans 14 amino acids. V was pared by 5 bases and J by 4 bases, with 7 bases of the junction left unmatched.